The 23 T cell receptor beta chains reported below all come from one sample, sequenced in a study of early T cells in non-severe SARS-CoV-2 infection. TCRdb reanalysed the 5' RACE reads using MiXCR and keeps one entry per CDR3 protein. Altogether just over 95,000 distinct CDR3 sequences are present, 11% being singletons, with the ten largest covering approximately 4.7%. The sequencing used whole blood, collected at baseline. Receptors originate from an adult who was a healthcare worker with PCR-confirmed SARS-CoV-2 infection or an uninfected control (not recorded which).

This sequence joins TRBV3-1 and TRBJ2-5, with TRBD1 matching over 7 bases. Germline assignment: CDR1 LGHDT and CDR2 YNNKEL (reference sequence). This CDR3 comprises 14 residues. V lost 0 bases to trimming and J lost 5 bases; unmatched junction nucleotides: 3. This CDR3 is CASSQDARGETQYF. The DNA of the CDR3 is TGTGCCAGCAGCCAAGATGCCAGGGGGGAGACCCAGTACTTC.

In its sample, this clonotype was seen a few times. This rearrangement joins TRBV6-5 to TRBJ2-7; 11 nucleotides agree with TRBD2. CDR1 MNHEY and CDR2 SVGAGI come from the germline V gene. The CDR3 spans 14 residues. The J segment lost 4 bases and the V segment lost 4 bases, leaving 3 bases of the junction unmatched. The CDR3 bases are TGTGCCAGCAGTTCCGGGACTAGCGGTTACGAGCAGTACTTC. Its translation is CASSSGTSGYEQYF.

This clonotype was seen repeatedly, ten times or more. The genes are TRBV19 and TRBJ1-1; D is perhaps TRBD1 (5 bases). The CDR3 is made up of 13 amino acids. V lost 7 bases and J lost 8, with 17 bases in between. The germline gives CDR1 LNHDA, CDR2 SQIVND (reference sequence). The CDR3 sequence is CASTTGGVLEAFF. Here the CDR3 DNA reads TGTGCCAGTACCACGGGGGGGGTACTAGAAGCTTTCTTT.

Ten or more counts support this clonotype. The gene calls are TRBV20-1 and TRBJ1-1; a possible D gene is TRBD1 (5 bases). Germline loops: CDR1 DFQATT, CDR2 SNEGSKA (reference sequence). This CDR3 comprises 12 residues. With 8 bases removed from V and 4 bases from J, the gap between germline ends came to 14 bases. Here the CDR3 DNA reads TGCAGTTTCAGGGATGGAAGCACTGAAGCTTTCTTT. This translates into CSFRDGSTEAFF.

This clonotype was counted a few times. The chain has TRBV2 and TRBJ1-4, with D unresolved. CDR1 is SNHLY, CDR2 FYNNEI, per germline. The CDR3 consists of 14 residues. V shed 8 bases and J shed 2 bases, with 12 bases lying between them. This CDR3 is CASGSTNTNEKLFF. For the CDR3, the DNA is TGTGCCAGCGGGAGCACTAATACTAATGAAAAACTGTTTTTT.

V usage is TRBV19 and J usage is TRBJ2-3; no definite D call. The CDR3 runs to 14 residues. The germline CDR1 and CDR2 sequences are LNHDA and SQIVND (reference sequence). The V end was cut by 4 bases, the J end by 6 bases, with 14 bases between. CDR3 DNA sequence: TGTGCCAGTAGTAGTCCGGCCTCATGGGATACGCAGTATTTT. Translating it yields CASSSPASWDTQYF.

This clonotype was found a few times. The V call is TRBV3-1, the J call TRBJ2-7; 9 bases agree with TRBD2. Germline V gene sequence: CDR1 LGHDT, CDR2 YNNKEL (reference sequence). V was clipped by 5 bases and J by 2 bases; unmatched bases: 4. The CDR3 extends over 14 amino acids. As DNA, the CDR3 is TGTGCCAGCAGCAATAGCGGGGGAACCTACGAGCAGTACTTC. Translated: CASSNSGGTYEQYF.

This clonotype was recorded at least ten times. The chain recombines TRBV11-2 with TRBJ2-4; 8 bases map to TRBD2. After removal of 9 bases from V and 7 bases from J, the junction contained 2 bases not matched to a gene. CDR1 SGHAT and CDR2 FQNNGV come from the germline V gene. The CDR3 totals 11 residues. The CDR3 DNA reads TGTGCCAGTGAGCGGGGGAACATTCAGTACTTC. It yields the protein CASERGNIQYF.

The chain links TRBV12-3 or TRBV12-4 to TRBJ1-1; D might be TRBD1 (5 bases). The CDR3 consists of 12 residues. The V end lost 5 bases, the J end lost 11 bases, and 15 bases lay between the germline ends. The CDR3 region is CASSPGPGDAFF. Here the CDR3 DNA reads TGTGCCAGCAGTCCGGGGCCCGGAGATGCTTTCTTT.

J is TRBJ1-1 and V is TRBV6-5, with no clear D. Germline CDR1 and CDR2: MNHEY and SVGAGI. This CDR3 contains 14 residues. Trimming stripped 7 bases from V and 3 bases from J, with 15 bases between. This CDR3 is CASTVLGEDTEAFF. For the CDR3, the DNA is TGTGCCAGCACCGTTTTGGGCGAGGACACTGAAGCTTTCTTT.

Only a few counts were recorded for this clonotype. The chain is built from TRBV10-1 and TRBJ2-3; a weak D match, TRBD2 (5 bases). The CDR3 loop spans 18 amino acids. The V end lost 4 bases, the J end lost 0 bases, and 20 bases lay between the germline ends. Germline V lookup: CDR1 WNHNN, CDR2 SYGVQD (reference sequence). CDR3 nucleotides: TGCGCCAGCAGTGTTTGGATGGACTCCTACCCTAGCACAGATACGCAGTATTTT. It translates to CASSVWMDSYPSTDTQYF.

The chain has TRBV10-2 and TRBJ2-7, with a weak D call TRBD1 (5 bases). Per the germline V gene, CDR1 is WSHSY and CDR2 is SAAADI. Trimming shortened V by 4 bases and J by 3 bases, and 13 bases separated the two germline ends. This CDR3 is 14 amino acids long. This chain's CDR3 is CASSAGRVSYEQYF. The DNA for the CDR3 is TGCGCCAGCAGTGCGGGCAGGGTTAGCTACGAGCAGTACTTC.

The table lists this clonotype with a few counts. J is TRBJ1-1 and V is TRBV7-2, with D perhaps matching TRBD1 (5 bases). CDR3 length equals 13 residues. Trimming stripped 6 bases from V and 5 bases from J, with 13 bases between. Germline V CDR1 and CDR2: SGHTA, FQGNSA. The CDR3: CASSQTETTEAFF. CDR3 DNA: TGTGCCAGCAGTCAGACAGAGACTACTGAAGCTTTCTTT. The variable domain in full, completed from reference TRBV7-2 and TRBJ1-1, reads GAGVSQSPSNKVTEKGKDVELRCDPISGHTALYWYRQSLGQGLEFLIYFQGNSAPDKSGLPSDRFSAERTGGSVSTLTIQRTQQEDSAVYLCASSQTETTEAFFGQGTRLTVV.

Only a few counts were recorded for this clonotype. This chain connects TRBV7-8 to TRBJ1-1; tentatively, D is TRBD1 (6 bases). This CDR3 has 15 residues. Germline assignment: CDR1 SGHVS and CDR2 FQNEAQ. Trimming left V 5 bases short and J 0 bases short, with 13 bases between. The CDR3 sequence: CASSPLRGLNTEAFF. The CDR3 region has the DNA TGTGCCAGCAGCCCTCTCAGGGGTCTGAACACTGAAGCTTTCTTT.

This clonotype was observed many times. The rearrangement joins TRBV7-2 to TRBJ2-5, with 7 bases identical to TRBD2. Germline values: CDR1 SGHTA, CDR2 FQGNSA. The CDR3 length is 14 residues. The V gene end was trimmed by 5 bases and the J gene end by 2 bases; junction bases not matched to a gene: 5. CDR3 in amino acids: CASSPGLVQETQYF. CDR3 bases: TGTGCCAGCAGCCCAGGACTAGTTCAAGAGACCCAGTACTTC.

As regards this clonotype: This clone may be a read error of a much larger clone one base away. This chain joins TRBV14 and TRBJ2-1, with TRBD2 matching over 14 bases. The germline V gene encodes CDR1 SGHDN and CDR2 FVKESK. The CDR3 length is 16 residues. CDR3 sequence (DNA): TGTGTCAGCAGCCAGGGACTAGCGGGAGTTAGGGATGAGCAGTTCTTC. Translating it yields CVSSQGLAGVRDEQFF.

This clonotype was detected many times. The chain carries TRBV2 and TRBJ1-4, with a possible D match to TRBD1 (5 bases). Trimming removed 5 bases from V and 3 bases from J, with 19 bases in between. The CDR3 length is 17 residues. From germline, CDR1 is SNHLY and CDR2 FYNNEI. As DNA, the CDR3 is TGTGCCAGCAGTTACCTCGCCCCGACAGCTTCTAATGAAAAACTGTTTTTT. Translation gives CASSYLAPTASNEKLFF.

This clonotype was detected only once. The chain has TRBV29-1 and TRBJ2-1; D is undetermined. In germline, CDR1 is SQVTM, CDR2 ANQGSEA. The CDR3 contains 13 residues. The V end was cut by 0 bases, the J end by 4 bases, with 7 bases between. CDR3 sequence: CSVEETGYNEQFF. The CDR3 region has the DNA TGCAGCGTTGAAGAAACCGGGTACAATGAGCAGTTCTTC.

This clonotype was counted only a few times. The J gene is TRBJ2-4, the V gene TRBV24-1; either TRBD1 or TRBD2 may supply D (5 bases each). V was pared by 3 bases and J by 6 bases, with 17 bases between. This CDR3 is built from 16 residues. Germline CDR1 and CDR2: KGHDR and SFDVKD. The CDR3 sequence is CATSDTSGPGGNIQYF. The CDR3 DNA sequence: TGTGCCACCAGTGATACATCAGGGCCTGGGGGAAACATTCAGTACTTC.

This chain links TRBV4-3 with TRBJ1-1; D not resolved. Trimming left V 0 bases short and J 1 base short, with 9 bases between. The length of the CDR3 is 15 residues. Germline V gene data show CDR1 as LGHNA and CDR2 as YSLEER. CDR3 residues: CASSQDEQRNTEAFF. The CDR3 coding sequence is TGCGCCAGCAGCCAAGATGAACAGAGGAACACTGAAGCTTTCTTT.

This clonotype has just a few counts. The chain joins TRBV3-1 to TRBJ2-7; tentatively, D is TRBD2 (6 bases). Germline CDR1 is LGHDT and CDR2 is YNNKEL (reference sequence). Trimming removed 0 bases from V and 3 bases from J, with 9 bases in between. The CDR3 sequence is 14 residues long. The CDR3 DNA reads as TGTGCCAGCAGCCAAGAGGTAGCGGTCTACGAGCAGTACTTC. Encoded protein: CASSQEVAVYEQYF.

The gene calls are TRBV9 and TRBJ1-1; D possibly corresponds to TRBD1 (6 bases). CDR1 is SGDLS, CDR2 YYNGEE, per germline. This CDR3 is 14 amino acids long. V was clipped by 0 bases and J by 4 bases, with 10 bases between them. CDR3 bases: TGTGCCAGCAGCGTAGAGGGGGGAGCCACTGAAGCTTTCTTT. It codes for CASSVEGGATEAFF.

In this sample, this clonotype turned up a few times. This rearrangement joins TRBV15 to TRBJ2-3; no firm D call. Germline-derived CDR1 and CDR2 are LNHNV and YYDKDF (reference sequence). The CDR3 has 14 amino acids. V was shortened by 1 base and J by 4 bases, with 9 bases between the two germline ends. CDR3 residues: CATSRGSSPDTQYF. The CDR3 nucleotides read TGTGCCACCAGCAGAGGCAGTAGCCCAGATACGCAGTATTTT.